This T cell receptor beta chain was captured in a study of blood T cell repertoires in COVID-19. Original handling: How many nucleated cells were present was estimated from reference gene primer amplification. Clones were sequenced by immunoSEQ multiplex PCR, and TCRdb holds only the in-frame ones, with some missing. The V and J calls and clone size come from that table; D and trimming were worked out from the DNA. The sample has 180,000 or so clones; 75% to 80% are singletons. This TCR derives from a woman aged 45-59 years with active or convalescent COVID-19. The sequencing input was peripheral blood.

The CDR3 DNA reads as TGTGCCAGCAGTTCACAGGGTGGGAGCTCTGGGGCCAACGTCCTGACTTTC. The encoded protein is CASSSQGGSSGANVLTF. The chain links TRBV28 to TRBJ2-6, with D perhaps TRBD1 (6 bases). The CDR3 spans 17 residues. Germline CDR1 MDHEN, CDR2 SYDVKM. V lost 4 bases to trimming and J lost 0 bases, with 13 bases between them.